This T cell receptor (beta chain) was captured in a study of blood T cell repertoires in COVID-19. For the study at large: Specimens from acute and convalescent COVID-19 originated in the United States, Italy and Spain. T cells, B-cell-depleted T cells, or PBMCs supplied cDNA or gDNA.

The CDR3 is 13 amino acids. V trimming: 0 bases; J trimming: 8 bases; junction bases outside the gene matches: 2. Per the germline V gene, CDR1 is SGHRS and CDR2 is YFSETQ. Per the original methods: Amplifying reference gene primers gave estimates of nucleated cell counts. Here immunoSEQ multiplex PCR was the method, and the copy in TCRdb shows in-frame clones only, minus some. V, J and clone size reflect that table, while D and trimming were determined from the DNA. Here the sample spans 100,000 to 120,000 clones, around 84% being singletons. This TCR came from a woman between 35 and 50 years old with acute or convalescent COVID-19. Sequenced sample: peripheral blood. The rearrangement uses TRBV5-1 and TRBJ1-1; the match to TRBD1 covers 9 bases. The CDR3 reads CASSLEGTGEAFF. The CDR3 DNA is TGCGCCAGCAGCTTGGAAGGGACAGGGGAAGCTTTCTTT. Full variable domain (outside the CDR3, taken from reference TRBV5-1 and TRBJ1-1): KAGVTQTPRYLIKTRGQQVTLSCSPISGHRSVSWYQQTPGQGLQFLFEYFSETQRNKGNFPGRFSGRQFSNSRSEMNVSTLELGDSALYLCASSLEGTGEAFFGQGTRLTVV.